A selection of T cell receptor beta chains follows, all from one sample in a study of immune aging and cytomegalovirus after organ transplant. The antigens of these receptors remain unknown. One entry per CDR3 protein, called by TCRdb with MiXCR from the single-cell sequencing reads. The table lists roughly 20,000 distinct CDR3 sequences, 35% to 40% of them singletons, with approximately 26% in the top ten. The sample was CMV peptide-activated CD4+ and CD8+ T cells sorted from blood, taken at five time points, pooled. The receptors derive from a female donor who had a heart transplant and CMV viremia. Each CDR3 is given with its conserved first and last residue. A D gene is named only where the DNA matches it firmly. Rows may omit the clone size; those that give it use once, few, many or a size class.

clone_size: .; v_call: TRBV4-2; d_call: TRBD2; cdr3_aa: CASSQALAGGGTGELFF
clone_size: .; v_call: TRBV19; d_call: TRBD2; cdr3_aa: CASSLRTSGGTPEQYF
clone_size: .; v_call: TRBV7-9; d_call: TRBD2; cdr3_aa: CASSGRLAGTGTQYF
clone_size: many; v_call: TRBV10-3; d_call: .; cdr3_aa: CAISWTENEKLFF
clone_size: .; v_call: TRBV7-3; d_call: .; cdr3_aa: CAVNGDWNSPLHF
clone_size: .; v_call: TRBV5-4; d_call: TRBD2; cdr3_aa: CAGSPGLAGADGAGELFF
clone_size: .; v_call: TRBV20-1; d_call: .; cdr3_aa: CSASEGFQETQYF
clone_size: many; v_call: TRBV20-1; d_call: TRBD2; cdr3_aa: CSAMGTSGTSRVF
clone_size: .; v_call: TRBV24-1; d_call: .; cdr3_aa: CATPRPESAYEQYF
clone_size: .; v_call: TRBV24-1; d_call: TRBD2; cdr3_aa: CATSDTPLAGVNGEQFF
clone_size: many; v_call: TRBV29-1; d_call: TRBD2; cdr3_aa: CSVKKITGTSGYNEQFF
clone_size: .; v_call: TRBV5-1; d_call: .; cdr3_aa: CASSLALGGGNEKLFF
clone_size: .; v_call: TRBV6-5; d_call: TRBD1; cdr3_aa: CASSYSRQGWTNEKLFF
clone_size: once; v_call: TRBV29-1; d_call: TRBD1; cdr3_aa: CSVEEGDRGYEQYF
clone_size: .; v_call: TRBV6-2/TRBV6-3; d_call: .; cdr3_aa: CASSYRGGGTNQPQHF
clone_size: many; v_call: TRBV6-5; d_call: TRBD1; cdr3_aa: CASSYSNARQGYEQYF
clone_size: few; v_call: TRBV5-1; d_call: .; cdr3_aa: CASSLGAGPTDTQYF
clone_size: many; v_call: TRBV29-1; d_call: .; cdr3_aa: CSVEDEGLAEQYF
clone_size: .; v_call: TRBV4-1; d_call: TRBD1; cdr3_aa: CASTPGQGISDTQYF
clone_size: .; v_call: TRBV6-1; d_call: .; cdr3_aa: CASSEWHHSNQPQHF
clone_size: .; v_call: TRBV2; d_call: .; cdr3_aa: CASRSDRGGQETQHF
clone_size: once; v_call: TRBV6-6; d_call: .; cdr3_aa: CASRSETEAFF
clone_size: .; v_call: TRBV29-1; d_call: TRBD2; cdr3_aa: CSVVPTSAVEETQYF
clone_size: many; v_call: TRBV6-2/TRBV6-3; d_call: TRBD2; cdr3_aa: CASSQSGINTGELFF
clone_size: once; v_call: TRBV20-1; d_call: TRBD1; cdr3_aa: CSAGGTGGPLMKREDRELFF
clone_size: .; v_call: TRBV12-3/TRBV12-4; d_call: .; cdr3_aa: CASSGPGRDTQYF
clone_size: many; v_call: TRBV29-1; d_call: TRBD1; cdr3_aa: CSAYRGRKLFF
clone_size: .; v_call: TRBV15; d_call: TRBD2; cdr3_aa: CATSRELPSGRYEQYF
clone_size: few; v_call: TRBV4-1; d_call: TRBD1; cdr3_aa: CASSHAGQGHYEQYF
clone_size: .; v_call: TRBV2; d_call: .; cdr3_aa: CASNVVARVIEQYF
clone_size: medium-sized; v_call: TRBV20-1; d_call: .; cdr3_aa: CSAKLRSRYEQFF
clone_size: few; v_call: TRBV6-5; d_call: .; cdr3_aa: CATSPGERSYEQYF
clone_size: once; v_call: TRBV5-4; d_call: .; cdr3_aa: CASSPSGATDTQYF
clone_size: many; v_call: TRBV7-9; d_call: .; cdr3_aa: CASSLGMVNTGELFF
clone_size: few; v_call: TRBV6-6; d_call: .; cdr3_aa: CASRNTDTQYF
clone_size: many; v_call: TRBV5-1; d_call: .; cdr3_aa: CASRGPYDEQFF
clone_size: many; v_call: TRBV28; d_call: .; cdr3_aa: CASSFVNPGRSGAFF
clone_size: .; v_call: TRBV29-1; d_call: TRBD2; cdr3_aa: CSVDGRGYQETQYF
clone_size: few; v_call: TRBV5-1; d_call: .; cdr3_aa: CASSTRGQETQYF
clone_size: few; v_call: TRBV19; d_call: TRBD1; cdr3_aa: CASRLQGANTEAFF
clone_size: .; v_call: TRBV18; d_call: .; cdr3_aa: CASSEKGNSPLHF
clone_size: few; v_call: TRBV24-1; d_call: .; cdr3_aa: CATSDPARTLDTQYF
clone_size: few; v_call: TRBV6-2/TRBV6-3; d_call: .; cdr3_aa: CASSLSGADVLTF